A single sample gave rise to the 19 T cell receptor beta chains below, sequenced in a study of post-analysis software for immune sequencing data. TCR beta libraries were prepared from cDNA with unique molecular identifiers. MiXCR, run by TCRdb on the PCR reads, gives a single entry per CDR3 protein. This sample has around 440,000 distinct CDR3 sequences; around 40% occur once, and the top ten carry around 10%. No antigens are known for them. Study-wide findings and caveats: Relative to controls, patients had a few TRBV segments at higher frequency, with TRBV5-6, TRBV5-1 and TRBV20-1 among these.

The sample taken for sequencing was blood. These receptors originate from a girl aged 5 to 17 with multiple sclerosis.

This clonotype appeared a single time. V is TRBV27 and J is TRBJ2-1, with no clear D. CDR3 size: 14 residues. Germline-derived CDR1 and CDR2 are MNHEY and SMNVEV (reference sequence). Trimming took off 6 bases at V and 4 bases at J, with 13 bases between the two ends. The chain's CDR3 is CASRFEPRYNEQFF. DNA for the CDR3: TGTGCCAGCAGGTTCGAACCGAGGTACAATGAGCAGTTCTTC.

The V call is TRBV7-2, the J call TRBJ2-3, with 8 bases aligning to TRBD2. There are 16 residues in the CDR3. CDR1 is SGHTA, CDR2 FQGNSA, per germline. V lost 0 bases and J lost 0; bases outside the gene matches: 2. The CDR3 DNA is TGTGCCAGCAGCTTAGCGTCTAGCGGGAGCACAGATACGCAGTATTTT. This sequence encodes CASSLASSGSTDTQYF.

This clonotype turned up a few times. This chain links TRBV7-9 with TRBJ2-3; D is perhaps TRBD2 (6 bases). The CDR3 contains 14 residues. The germline V gene has CDR1 SEHNR and CDR2 FQNEAQ (reference sequence). V was shortened by 3 bases and J by 5 bases, with 12 bases between the two germline ends. The CDR3 bases are TGTGCCAGCAGCTTTGGGGAGGCTGGAGATACGCAGTATTTT. It encodes CASSFGEAGDTQYF.

In its sample, this clonotype was seen a few times. The chain has TRBV6-6 and TRBJ1-2, with TRBD1 matching over 8 bases. In germline, CDR1 is MNHNY, CDR2 SVGAGI (reference sequence). CDR3 length equals 15 residues. The V segment lost 0 bases and the J segment 6 bases; nucleotides outside the gene matches: 6. The CDR3 sequence: CASSYSQGARDGYTF. Written as DNA, the CDR3 is TGTGCCAGCAGTTACTCGCAGGGGGCGCGGGATGGCTACACCTTC.

The chain joins TRBV19 to TRBJ2-3; TRBD2 aligns across 9 bases. The CDR3 extends over 15 amino acids. The V segment lost 8 bases and the J segment 3 bases; nucleotides outside the gene matches: 9. Germline CDR1 is LNHDA and CDR2 is SQIVND (reference sequence). Here the CDR3 DNA reads TGTGCCAGTCACTATAGCGGGAGCGGAACAGATACGCAGTATTTT. It yields the protein CASHYSGSGTDTQYF.

Concerning this clonotype itself: This clone may be a read error of a much larger clone one base away. This rearrangement joins TRBV29-1 to TRBJ2-7, with D perhaps TRBD1 (6 bases). The last part of the DNA fits TRBJ2-5 better; the J call may be wrong. The CDR3 has 15 residues. Per the germline V gene, CDR1 is SQVTM and CDR2 is ANQGSEA. This CDR3 is CSVESPGVRQETQYF. CDR3 coding DNA: TGCAGCGTTGAGTCCCCAGGGGTCCGTCAAGAGACCCAGTACTTC.

This clonotype occurred a few times. V gene TRBV18 combines with J gene TRBJ2-3; a possible D gene is TRBD1 (6 bases). Deletions cut 3 bases from V and 2 bases from J, with 15 bases between. The CDR3 sequence is 16 residues long. Germline CDR1 KGHSH, CDR2 LQKENI. The CDR3 DNA follows: TGTGCCAGCTCACCTAACCAAGGGGGAATCACAGATACGCAGTATTTT. Residues: CASSPNQGGITDTQYF.

This clonotype was observed a few times. The gene calls are TRBV29-1 and TRBJ2-7; no definite D call. CDR1 SQVTM and CDR2 ANQGSEA come from the germline V gene. This CDR3 region has 13 residues. With 4 bases removed from V and 2 bases from J, the gap between germline ends came to 12 bases. CDR3 protein: CSVVSPGTYEQYF. In DNA form, the CDR3 reads TGCAGCGTTGTTTCTCCCGGCACCTACGAGCAGTACTTC.

This clonotype appeared many times. The chain is built from TRBV12-3 or TRBV12-4 and TRBJ2-5, with 7 bases matching TRBD2. The CDR3 loop spans 14 amino acids. With V trimmed by 5 bases and J by 5 bases, 8 bases remained unmatched. The CDR3: CASSPTSRGETQYF. In DNA form, the CDR3 reads TGTGCCAGCAGTCCGACTAGCCGGGGTGAGACCCAGTACTTC.

In its sample, this clonotype was seen a few times. In nucleotides, the CDR3 is TGTGCCAGCAGCTTGAGGTCCGGCAGACGGGACTATGGCTACACCTTC. Translating gives CASSLRSGRRDYGYTF. V and J are TRBV5-6 and TRBJ1-2; D remains ambiguous. The CDR3 is made up of 16 amino acids. Germline CDR1 SGHDT, CDR2 YYEEEE. Trimming took off 1 base at V and 3 bases at J, with 16 bases between the two ends.

CDR3 region: CASSYSTPTYSNQPQHF. Written as DNA, the CDR3 is TGTGCCAGCAGTTACTCGACCCCCACTTATAGCAATCAGCCCCAGCATTTT. The chain combines TRBV6-6 with TRBJ1-5; no clear D. Germline CDR1 MNHNY, CDR2 SVGAGI (reference sequence). The CDR3 has 17 residues. Deletions cut 0 bases from V and 0 bases from J, with 12 bases between.

The rearrangement joins TRBV7-2 to TRBJ2-5; D may be TRBD1 or TRBD2 (5 bases each). Trimming removed 1 base at V and 3 bases at J, with 15 bases between. This CDR3 has 16 residues. Germline CDR1 reads SGHTA; CDR2 reads FQGNSA. CDR3 nucleotide sequence: TGTGCCAGCAGCTTAGGTCCGGGACGGGATAAAGAGACCCAGTACTTC. Translation: CASSLGPGRDKETQYF.

The CDR3 DNA reads TGTGCCAGCAGCCCCGGACTAGCGCACTCCTACAATGAGCAGTTCTTC. The encoded protein is CASSPGLAHSYNEQFF. The chain combines TRBV7-3 with TRBJ2-1; the match to TRBD2 covers 9 bases. This CDR3 is 16 amino acids long. V lost 5 bases, J lost 0 bases, and 5 bases stayed unmatched. Germline V gene lookup returns CDR1 SGHTA and CDR2 FQGTGA.

This clonotype occurred once. The gene calls are TRBV12-3 or TRBV12-4 and TRBJ1-5, with D possibly matching TRBD1 (6 bases). The CDR3 extends over 15 amino acids. V lost 5 bases, J lost 2 bases, and 13 bases lay in between. CDR3 region: CASSLTRQGNQPQHF. CDR3 DNA sequence: TGTGCCAGCAGTCTAACCCGACAGGGCAATCAGCCCCAGCATTTT.

Comments on this clonotype: At one end, the junction sequence differs from germline, possibly due to a read error. The chain joins TRBV6-1 to TRBJ2-1; D may be TRBD1 or TRBD2 (5 bases each). The DNA end is a closer match to TRBJ2-7, so the J assignment may be wrong. Germline V CDR1 and CDR2: MNHNS, SASEGT. The CDR3 consists of 14 residues. The CDR3 DNA follows: TGTACCAGCAGTCCAGGGAGCTCCTACAATGAGCAGTACTTC. This encodes CTSSPGSSYNEQYF.

The gene calls are TRBV7-3 and TRBJ2-7, with D perhaps matching TRBD2 (5 bases). The V end was cut by 5 bases, the J end by 1 base, with 12 bases between. Germline CDR1 is SGHTA and CDR2 is FQGTGA. The CDR3 contains 14 residues. The CDR3 bases are TGTGCCAGCAGCCCCTCCAGCGGTTCCTACGAGCAGTACTTC. Encoded protein: CASSPSSGSYEQYF. The entire variable domain, with the rest obtained from reference TRBV7-3 and TRBJ2-7, is as follows: GAGVSQTPSNKVTEKGKYVELRCDPISGHTALYWYRQSLGQGPEFLIYFQGTGAADDSGLPNDRFFAVRPEGSVSTLKIQRTERGDSAVYLCASSPSSGSYEQYFGPGTRLTVT.

This clonotype was detected ten times or more. The V gene is TRBV7-8, the J gene TRBJ2-7; no definite D call. V gave up 6 bases and J gave up 2 bases, with 20 bases separating them. The CDR3 runs to 16 residues. Germline CDR1 is SGHVS and CDR2 is FQNEAQ. For the CDR3, the DNA is TGTGCCAGCAGTTTCTACGACCCTGCATCTCCCTACGAGCAGTACTTC. Its protein product is CASSFYDPASPYEQYF.

The gene calls are TRBV7-9 and TRBJ2-7; D is tentatively TRBD1 or TRBD2 (5 bases each). Trimming cost V 5 bases and J 0 bases, with 14 bases left between them. Germline-derived CDR1 and CDR2 are SEHNR and FQNEAQ (reference sequence). This CDR3 contains 15 residues. The CDR3, as DNA: TGTGCCAGCAGCGACAGCGGAGACAGCTCCTACGAGCAGTACTTC. As protein: CASSDSGDSSYEQYF.

This clonotype was seen more than once but under ten times. The CDR3 spells CASRAQGLPSYEQYF. The DNA for the CDR3 is TGTGCCAGCAGGGCACAGGGGCTACCTTCCTACGAGCAGTACTTC. The chain has TRBV2 and TRBJ2-7; 7 positions agree with TRBD1. This CDR3 has 15 amino acids. The germline V gene encodes CDR1 SNHLY and CDR2 FYNNEI. V trimming: 6 bases; J trimming: 1 base; junction bases outside the gene matches: 9. Variable domain in full (rest from reference TRBV2 and TRBJ2-7): EPEVTQTPSHQVTQMGQEVILRCVPISNHLYFYWYRQILGQKVEFLVSFYNNEISEKSEIFDDQFSVERPDGSNFTLKIRSTKLEDSAMYFCASRAQGLPSYEQYFGPGTRLTVT.